The 11 T cell receptor beta chains presented below share a single source sample, sequenced in a study of CD8+ T cells in alopecia areata. The sequencing template was cDNA reverse transcribed from extracted RNA. Profiling relied on immunoSEQ multiplex PCR, and the TCRdb table lists in-frame clones only, not all of them. Among about 130,000 clones listed, about 50% were seen once. The sample in question was CD8+ T cells sorted from blood, obtained at week 0. The source is a human donor with alopecia areata.

This chain joins TRBV4-3 and TRBJ2-7; 8 positions agree with TRBD2. The CDR3 totals 15 residues. The V gene end was trimmed by 4 bases and the J gene end by 0 bases; junction bases not matched to a gene: 5. Per the germline V gene, CDR1 is LGHNA and CDR2 is YSLEER. Here the CDR3 reads CASSRLLAGSYEQYF. The CDR3 DNA follows: TGCGCCAGCAGCCGCCTCCTAGCGGGCTCCTACGAGCAGTACTTC.

This clone was seen more than once but under ten times. Other DNA sequences in the same sample also yield this CDR3. The chain's CDR3 is CASSDGGASTDTQYF. CDR3 coding DNA: TGTGCCAGCAGTGACGGGGGGGCCAGCACAGATACGCAGTATTTT. This chain uses TRBV6-4 with TRBJ2-3; D perhaps matches TRBD2 (7 bases). The CDR3 runs 15 residues. Germline assignment: CDR1 MRHNA and CDR2 SNTAGT. The ends were cut back, 2 bases at V and 0 bases at J, with 9 bases in the middle.

This rearrangement joins TRBV29-1 to TRBJ2-5; the D is unclear. V shed 3 bases and J shed 2 bases, with 13 bases lying between them. Germline values: CDR1 SQVTM, CDR2 ANQGSEA. The CDR3 totals 14 residues. The CDR3 reads CSVDLSDQQETQYF. The CDR3 coding sequence is TGCAGCGTTGATCTCTCGGACCAACAAGAGACCCAGTACTTC.

The chain carries TRBV15 and TRBJ2-7; 9 positions agree with TRBD2. The ends lost 3 bases at V and 3 bases at J; junction bases unmatched: 6. The CDR3 sequence is 15 residues long. CDR1 LNHNV and CDR2 YYDKDF come from the germline V gene (reference sequence). The CDR3 here is CATSRAASGDYEQYF. Here the CDR3 DNA reads TGTGCCACCAGCAGGGCAGCTAGCGGGGACTACGAGCAGTACTTC.

The chain is built from TRBV29-1 and TRBJ2-7, with D unclear. V dropped 4 bases and J dropped 2 bases, with 12 bases sitting between them. Germline CDR1 and CDR2: SQVTM and ANQGSEA. CDR3 length: 13 amino acids. CDR3 amino acids: CSVGPPHTYEQYF. CDR3 sequence (DNA): TGCAGCGTTGGTCCACCACATACCTACGAGCAGTACTTC.

This chain uses TRBV5-6 with TRBJ2-7; either TRBD1 or TRBD2 may supply D (5 bases each). Per germline, CDR1 SGHDT and CDR2 YYEEEE. V dropped 2 bases and J dropped 2 bases, with 8 bases sitting between them. The CDR3 runs to 13 residues. CDR3 amino acids: CASSFRDAYEQYF. The CDR3 DNA sequence: TGTGCCAGCAGCTTCAGGGACGCCTACGAGCAGTACTTC.

J is TRBJ1-2 and V is TRBV19, with a tentative D call TRBD1 (6 bases). V was trimmed by 2 bases and J by 4 bases, leaving 11 bases between them. The length of the CDR3 is 14 residues. The germline V gene encodes CDR1 LNHDA and CDR2 SQIVND (reference sequence). The DNA for the CDR3 is TGTGCCAGTAGTATACTGGACAGCACCTATGGCTACACCTTC. Translated: CASSILDSTYGYTF. The variable domain in full, with the rest retrieved from reference TRBV19 and TRBJ1-2, is DGGITQSPKYLFRKEGQNVTLSCEQNLNHDAMYWYRQDPGQGLRLIYYSQIVNDFQKGDIAEGYSVSREKKESFPLTVTSAQKNPTAFYLCASSILDSTYGYTFGSGTRLTVV.

The gene calls are TRBV4-3 and TRBJ1-1, with a tentative D call TRBD1 (5 bases). V was shortened by 0 bases and J by 3 bases, with 11 bases between the two germline ends. CDR1 is LGHNA, CDR2 YSLEER, per germline. The CDR3 spans 15 residues. DNA for the CDR3: TGCGCCAGCAGCCAAGAGGCGACAGTGTACACTGAAGCTTTCTTT. It translates to CASSQEATVYTEAFF.

The chain links TRBV9 to TRBJ2-7, with TRBD2 identical over 13 bases. Looked up from germline, CDR1 is SGDLS and CDR2 is YYNGEE. The ends lost 0 bases at V and 4 bases at J; junction bases unmatched: 10. This CDR3 spans 18 amino acids. The CDR3 DNA sequence: TGTGCCAGCAGCGTAGACGACGGTCCGACTAGCGGGGGGTACGAGCAGTACTTC. Its translation: CASSVDDGPTSGGYEQYF. Variable domain in full (rest from reference TRBV9 and TRBJ2-7): DSGVTQTPKHLITATGQRVTLRCSPRSGDLSVYWYQQSLDQGLQFLIQYYNGEERAKGNILERFSAQQFPDLHSELNLSSLELGDSALYFCASSVDDGPTSGGYEQYFGPGTRLTVT.

This clone appeared a few times. The chain employs TRBV6-5 and TRBJ1-6; no clear D gene. Germline-derived CDR1 and CDR2 are MNHEY and SVGAGI. The CDR3 totals 14 residues. Trimming shortened V by 7 bases and J by 5 bases, and 12 bases separated the two germline ends. The CDR3 coding sequence is TGTGCCAGCACTCCCGGACGGGATAATTCACCCCTCCACTTT. It specifies CASTPGRDNSPLHF.

This chain connects TRBV6-5 to TRBJ2-1; D is unclear. This CDR3 contains 11 residues. Germline V gives CDR1 MNHEY, CDR2 SVGAGI. Trimming took 4 bases from V and 8 from J, leaving 6 bases between them. CDR3 nucleotide sequence: TGTGCCAGCAGTTCCACGTATGAGCAGTTCTTC. It encodes CASSSTYEQFF.